Sequencing of this T cell receptor (beta chain) was carried out in a study of T cell repertoires in urothelial bladder cancer. Study conclusions and caveats: Carcinoma specimens had fewer T cells than benign specimens. In carcinoma specimens, a single clone made up to roughly 17% of infiltrating lymphocytes.

Produced via immunoSEQ multiplex PCR; TCRdb's table is partial and in-frame only. The sample consists of over a thousand clones, around 68% of them appearing once. Notes on this clone: Its antigen remains unidentified.

The CDR3 covers 13 residues. Germline CDR1 and CDR2: SGHDT and YYEEEE. Trimming cost V 2 bases and J 4 bases, with 7 bases left between them. This receptor was identified in a human donor with urothelial carcinoma. Sequenced material: tumor-infiltrating cells from bladder cancer. The genes are TRBV5-6 and TRBJ1-5; no clear D. This CDR3 is CASSLRGNQPQHF. CDR3 nucleotide sequence: TGTGCCAGCAGCTTAAGAGGGAATCAGCCCCAGCATTTT.